This T cell receptor (beta chain) emerged from a study of OX40 agonist ivuxolimab in advanced cancers. Study-wide context: Partial responses were observed in three patients, of whom one had hepatocellular carcinoma and two had cutaneous melanoma. Study outcomes and limitations: CD4+ and CD8+ blood T cells expanded clonally by week 6 at 0.1 to 3.0 mg/kg. Among the lowest levels of clonal expansion were found in partial responders at 0.1-3.0 mg/kg.

Comments on this clone: Its antigen is not known.

Trimming took off 3 bases at V and 0 bases at J, with 9 bases between the two ends. This CDR3 region has 14 residues. The V gene's germline CDR1 is MNHEY and CDR2 SMNVEV (reference sequence). The table came from immunoSEQ multiplex PCR; TCRdb's copy has only in-frame clones and leaves some out. The data contain tens of thousands of clones, 90% to 95% of them singletons. Blood sampling took place at baseline, cycle 4 day 1, and cycle 7 day 1. The V call is TRBV27, the J call TRBJ2-7; no firm D call. Sample: CD4+ or CD8+ T cells sorted from blood, taken in a trial of the OX40 agonist ivuxolimab. The receptor's source is an adult with an advanced solid tumor such as melanoma, head and neck, liver or kidney cancer. The CDR3, as DNA: TGTGCCAGCAGTTTGGCTCAGCTCTCCTACGAGCAGTACTTC. It specifies CASSLAQLSYEQYF.